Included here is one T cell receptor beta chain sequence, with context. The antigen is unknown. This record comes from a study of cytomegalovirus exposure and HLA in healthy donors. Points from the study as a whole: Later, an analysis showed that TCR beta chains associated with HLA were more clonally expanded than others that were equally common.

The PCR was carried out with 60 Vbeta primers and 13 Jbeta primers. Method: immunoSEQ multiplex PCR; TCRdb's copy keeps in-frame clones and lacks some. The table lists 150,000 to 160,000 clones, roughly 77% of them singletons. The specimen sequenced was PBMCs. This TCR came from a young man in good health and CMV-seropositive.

DNA for the CDR3: TGTGCCAGCAGTTACCAGGGGGCGGGAACTGAAGCTTTCTTT. Amino acid sequence: CASSYQGAGTEAFF. The chain has TRBV6-6 and TRBJ1-1; 8 bases are shared with TRBD1. This CDR3 spans 14 amino acids. V dropped 2 bases and J dropped 5; count of bases not matched to a gene: 4. The germline V gene encodes CDR1 MNHNY and CDR2 SVGAGI (reference sequence).